This entry concerns a single T cell receptor beta chain. This CDR3 contains 17 residues. V was trimmed by 0 bases and J by 0 bases, leaving 12 bases between them. The germline CDR1 and CDR2 sequences are MGHRA and YSYEKL. The sample is drawn from a study of blood T cell repertoires in COVID-19. Libraries were prepared by immunoSEQ multiplex PCR; TCRdb keeps only in-frame clonotypes and omits some of them. This table holds a few hundred thousand clones, about 87% found once. This receptor was identified in a woman in her forties or fifties who had recovered from COVID-19. J is TRBJ1-5 and V is TRBV4-1; tentatively, D is TRBD1 (5 bases). The sample was PBMCs or T cells enriched from blood (not recorded which). In DNA, the CDR3 is TGCGCCAGCAGCCAAGATCAAGACAGCTATAGCAATCAGCCCCAGCATTTT. It translates to CASSQDQDSYSNQPQHF.